The 8 T cell receptor beta chains presented below share a single source sample, sequenced in a study of cytomegalovirus exposure and HLA in healthy donors. Primers: 60 Vbeta forward and 13 Jbeta reverse. Sequencing was performed with immunoSEQ multiplex PCR; in TCRdb, only in-frame clones are kept and a portion is missing. The sample lists roughly 80,000 clones; around 78% were seen once. Material for sequencing was PBMCs. These receptors all stem from a middle-aged man in good health and CMV-seronegative.

This clone was found a few times. The chain links TRBV4-2 to TRBJ1-5; 8 positions match TRBD1. V lost 0 bases to trimming and J lost 9 bases; unmatched junction nucleotides: 4. There are 14 residues in the CDR3. Germline CDR1 LGHNA, CDR2 YNFKEQ. The CDR3 protein is CASSQDGQGAPQHF. For the CDR3, the DNA is TGTGCCAGCAGCCAAGATGGACAGGGCGCGCCCCAGCATTTT.

The chain combines TRBV9 with TRBJ2-5, with TRBD2 identical over 11 bases. CDR1 and CDR2 (germline): SGDLS, YYNGEE. Trimming at V came to 0 bases and at J to 4 bases, leaving 5 bases not matched to a gene. This CDR3 is built from 16 residues. This chain's CDR3 is CASSVGRTSGRETQYF. CDR3 in DNA: TGTGCCAGCAGCGTAGGTAGGACTAGCGGGCGAGAGACCCAGTACTTC. The full variable domain, with the rest looked up from reference TRBV9 and TRBJ2-5, is DSGVTQTPKHLITATGQRVTLRCSPRSGDLSVYWYQQSLDQGLQFLIQYYNGEERAKGNILERFSAQQFPDLHSELNLSSLELGDSALYFCASSVGRTSGRETQYFGPGTRLLVL.

The CDR3 DNA reads as TGCGCCAGCAGCTTGGGGTCGTCGCCAGGGGGCCGGGAGACCCAGTACTTC. This sequence encodes CASSLGSSPGGRETQYF. This chain uses TRBV5-1 with TRBJ2-5, with 8 positions matching TRBD1. V lost 0 bases, J lost 5 bases, and 12 bases stayed unmatched. This CDR3 is built from 17 residues. CDR1 and CDR2 from the germline V gene are SGHRS and YFSETQ.

The chain has TRBV7-9 and TRBJ2-2, with D tentatively TRBD1 (5 bases). The germline V gene encodes CDR1 SEHNR and CDR2 FQNEAQ (reference sequence). The CDR3 length is 16 residues. V lost 2 bases and J 6 bases, leaving 16 bases between the germline ends. The CDR3 here is CASSLLPGPGSGELFF. Here the CDR3 DNA reads TGTGCCAGCAGCTTACTTCCAGGGCCCGGGTCCGGGGAGCTGTTTTTT.

The chain couples TRBV5-8 to TRBJ1-3, with unresolved D. The length of the CDR3 is 14 residues. Trimming took off 0 bases at V and 2 bases at J, with 6 bases between the two ends. Germline V gene lookup returns CDR1 SGHTS and CDR2 YDEGEE. The CDR3 bases are TGTGCCAGCAGCTTGGCCGGTACTGGAAACACCATATATTTT. The encoded protein is CASSLAGTGNTIYF.

As to this clone: One junction end does not reproduce the germline sequence, and a read error may be involved. This sequence joins TRBV7-9 and TRBJ1-2; 7 bases are shared with TRBD1. This CDR3 has 14 amino acids. CDR1 is SEHNR and CDR2 is FQNEAQ in the germline V gene (reference sequence). The CDR3 DNA sequence: TGTGCCAGCAGCCGAGAGGGGGCTCCCTATGGCTACCCCTTC. Translation gives CASSREGAPYGYPF. The full variable domain, completed using reference TRBV7-9 and TRBJ1-2, is DTGVSQNPRHKITKRGQNVTFRCDPISEHNRLYWYRQTLGQGPEFLTYFQNEAQLEKSRLLSDRFSAERPKGSFSTLEIQRTEQGDSAMYLCASSREGAPYGYPFGSGTRLTVV.

This clone has just one count. This chain links TRBV6-6 with TRBJ1-4; TRBD1 aligns across 8 bases. The germline V gene encodes CDR1 MNHNY and CDR2 SVGAGI (reference sequence). The CDR3 length is 15 residues. V shed 5 bases and J 8 bases; nucleotides not matched to a gene: 10. In nucleotides, the CDR3 is TGTGCCAGCAGTCCTCTGACAGGGGTGAGAGAAAAACTGTTTTTT. Protein: CASSPLTGVREKLFF.

This chain joins TRBV7-3 and TRBJ2-2; unclear D gene. Germline V CDR1 and CDR2: SGHTA, FQGTGA. V lost 5 bases and J lost 0, with 13 bases in between. This CDR3 is built from 16 residues. CDR3 sequence (DNA): TGTGCCAGCAGCCCCCGGAGAGGCTCGAACACCGGGGAGCTGTTTTTT. Protein: CASSPRRGSNTGELFF.